This passage covers 8 T cell receptor beta chains from one sample sequenced in a study of blood T cell repertoires in COVID-19. TCRdb keeps only in-frame clones here, not all; method: immunoSEQ multiplex PCR. The table lists about 75,000 clones, roughly 89% of them singletons. Sequencing used peripheral blood. The receptor set was obtained from a woman aged 45-59 years with acute or convalescent COVID-19.

This clone has more than one count but fewer than ten. V and J are TRBV30 and TRBJ2-1; D possibly corresponds to TRBD1 (6 bases). V gave up 0 bases and J gave up 9 bases, with 9 bases separating them. The CDR3 is 12 residues long. Germline V gene lookup returns CDR1 GTSNPN and CDR2 SVGIG (reference sequence). CDR3: CAWSVQGGEQFF. In DNA form, the CDR3 reads TGTGCCTGGAGTGTACAAGGGGGTGAGCAGTTCTTC.

The V call is TRBV5-6, the J call TRBJ1-1, with 7 bases fitting TRBD1. In germline, CDR1 is SGHDT, CDR2 YYEEEE. The CDR3 extends over 14 amino acids. Losses at the gene ends were 0 bases for V and 5 bases for J; bases not matched to a gene: 4. The CDR3 loop reads CASSLGDRVTEAFF. The CDR3 DNA sequence: TGTGCCAGCAGCTTGGGAGACAGGGTTACTGAAGCTTTCTTT.

The V gene is TRBV6-5, the J gene TRBJ1-2, with D possibly being TRBD1 (5 bases). With 4 bases removed from V and 2 bases from J, the gap between germline ends came to 17 bases. The germline gives CDR1 MNHEY, CDR2 SVGAGI. The CDR3 extends over 16 amino acids. The CDR3 is CASSLRQKLKNYGYTF. The CDR3 DNA reads TGTGCCAGCAGTTTGCGACAGAAACTAAAAAACTATGGCTACACCTTC.

The chain joins TRBV27 to TRBJ1-2, with D maybe TRBD1 (6 bases). CDR3 length equals 17 residues. Germline lookup yields CDR1 MNHEY and CDR2 SMNVEV (reference sequence). V was shortened by 8 bases and J by 2 bases, with 24 bases between the two germline ends. CDR3 DNA: TGTGCCAGCTCCACGGCCAGACAGGCCTATGGGAACTATGGCTACACCTTC. This sequence encodes CASSTARQAYGNYGYTF.

The genes are TRBV29-1 and TRBJ1-2; D not resolved. V lost 7 bases and J lost 3, with 12 bases in between. The V gene's germline CDR1 is SQVTM and CDR2 ANQGSEA. The CDR3 covers 12 residues. The CDR3 DNA reads TGCAGCGGCATACAGATGGACTATGGCTACACCTTC. It yields the protein CSGIQMDYGYTF.

This chain joins TRBV18 and TRBJ2-7; 7 bases are shared with TRBD1. This CDR3 is built from 13 residues. From germline, CDR1 is KGHSH and CDR2 LQKENI. Trimming cost V 3 bases and J 1 base; bases outside gene matches: 0. CDR3 residues: CASSPGQSYEQYF. The CDR3 DNA follows: TGTGCCAGCTCACCGGGACAGTCCTACGAGCAGTACTTC.

The chain carries TRBV29-1 and TRBJ2-1, with D perhaps matching TRBD1 (6 bases). Germline V lookup: CDR1 SQVTM, CDR2 ANQGSEA. Trimming removed 8 bases at V and 0 bases at J, with 17 bases between. The CDR3 loop spans 15 amino acids. CDR3 sequence (DNA): TGCAGCATCTCCAGGGGCCACAGCTCCTACAATGAGCAGTTCTTC. It codes for CSISRGHSSYNEQFF.

The chain combines TRBV7-9 with TRBJ2-2; TRBD1 aligns across 8 bases. Unmatched junction bases numbered 4, after V lost 4 bases and J lost 6 bases. The germline V gene encodes CDR1 SEHNR and CDR2 FQNEAQ (reference sequence). This CDR3 contains 14 residues. CDR3 bases: TGTGCCAGCAGCTGGGGACAGGCCTCCGGGGAGCTGTTTTTT. Its protein product is CASSWGQASGELFF.